Listed below are T cell receptor beta chains from one sample, sequenced in a study of T cell repertoires in cytomegalovirus infection. Each CDR3 protein gets one entry after TCRdb re-called the reads with MiXCR. The table includes approximately 990,000 distinct CDR3 sequences, around 32% detected once. Their antigens remain unidentified. The sequences come from cultured CD8+ T cells from PBMCs, collected from culture after CMV antigen stimulation. The receptors stem from a human donor in good health (CMV status not recorded). Some clones in this sample may be carry-over from other donors' samples. CDR3s include the opening cysteine and the closing phenylalanine or tryptophan. Each record gives: J gene, clone size, V gene, D gene, CDR3 protein, CDR3 DNA. A D gene is named only where the DNA matches it firmly. Size values are once, few and many counts, or a class for expanded clones, and some rows have none.

TRBJ2-2	few	TRBV14	TRBD2	CASSQHHGGEFTGELFF	TGTGCCAGCAGCCAACACCACGGGGGGGAATTCACCGGGGAGCTGTTTTTT
TRBJ2-2	many	TRBV7-9	NA	CASSLPGRELFF	TGTGCCAGCAGCTTACCCGGCCGGGAGCTGTTTTTT
TRBJ2-1	NA	TRBV5-6	NA	CASSLGDGAYNEQFF	TGTGCCAGCAGCTTGGGGGACGGAGCCTACAATGAGCAGTTCTTC
TRBJ2-3	few	TRBV15	NA	CATTLGGRSTDTQYF	TGTGCCACCACCCTTGGGGGCCGGAGCACAGATACGCAGTATTTT
TRBJ2-3	many	TRBV7-8	NA	CASSATWQGRTDTQYF	TGTGCCAGCAGCGCGACGTGGCAGGGACGCACAGATACGCAGTATTTT
TRBJ2-4	few	TRBV10-1	NA	CASSDGGLTKNIQYF	TGCGCCAGCAGTGATGGGGGGCTAACCAAAAACATTCAGTACTTC
TRBJ1-5	NA	TRBV27	NA	CASGTSGSNQPQHF	TGTGCCAGCGGCACGTCGGGTAGCAATCAGCCCCAGCATTTT
TRBJ2-7	NA	TRBV7-6	NA	CASSLVPESYEQYF	TGTGCCAGCAGCTTAGTTCCGGAGTCCTACGAGCAGTACTTC
TRBJ2-7	NA	TRBV6-6	NA	CASTLRGGRDYEQYF	TGTGCCAGCACTCTACGTGGGGGTCGGGACTACGAGCAGTACTTC
TRBJ2-5	NA	TRBV3-1	NA	CASSQDLLEGETQYF	TGTGCCAGCAGCCAAGATCTCCTAGAGGGGGAGACCCAGTACTTC
TRBJ1-2	many	TRBV7-2	TRBD1	CASSATGQGYYGYTF	TGTGCCAGCAGCGCAACCGGACAGGGGTACTATGGCTACACCTTC
TRBJ1-5	NA	TRBV3-1	NA	CASSQDFSPYSNQPQHF	TGTGCCAGCAGCCAAGACTTCTCACCTTATAGCAATCAGCCCCAGCATTTT
TRBJ2-2	NA	TRBV6-6	NA	CASSYRALAANTGELFF	TGTGCCAGCAGTTACCGTGCCCTAGCTGCGAACACCGGGGAGCTGTTTTTT
TRBJ2-1	many	TRBV7-2	NA	CASSLPGSNEQFF	TGTGCCAGCAGCTTGCCGGGCAGCAATGAGCAGTTCTTC
TRBJ2-1	NA	TRBV3-1	NA	CASSQENKWRGDNEQFF	TGTGCCAGCAGCCAAGAGAATAAGTGGCGGGGAGATAATGAGCAGTTCTTC
TRBJ1-2	NA	TRBV5-8	TRBD1	CASRRTGGGYTF	TGTGCCAGCCGCCGGACAGGGGGTGGCTACACCTTC
TRBJ1-1	NA	TRBV20-1	TRBD1	CSARAGTGITEAFF	TGCAGTGCTAGGGCCGGGACAGGGATTACTGAAGCTTTCTTT
TRBJ2-1	few	TRBV6-1	TRBD1	CASTGQGAIHEQFF	TGTGCCAGCACCGGACAGGGGGCAATACATGAGCAGTTCTTC
TRBJ2-1	NA	TRBV15	NA	CATSETTGGSYNEQFF	TGTGCCACCAGCGAGACCACCGGGGGTTCCTACAATGAGCAGTTCTTC
TRBJ2-5	NA	TRBV6-6	NA	CASSYLPGAQVGTQYF	TGTGCCAGCAGTTATCTTCCAGGGGCGCAAGTGGGGACCCAGTACTTC
TRBJ2-5	NA	TRBV7-6	TRBD1	CASSQGGGPQENQYF	TGTGCCAGCAGTCAAGGGGGCGGACCCCAAGAGAACCAGTACTTC
TRBJ2-7	many	TRBV7-2	NA	CASSLSLGDREQYF	TGTGCCAGCAGCTTATCGCTGGGGGATCGCGAGCAGTACTTC
TRBJ2-7	many	TRBV7-9	TRBD2	CASSLVLAARDEQYF	TGTGCCAGCAGCTTAGTACTAGCGGCGAGGGACGAGCAGTACTTC
TRBJ2-5	NA	TRBV20-1	NA	CSARDYLGGGRETQYF	TGCAGTGCTAGAGATTACCTGGGAGGGGGTAGAGAGACCCAGTACTTC
TRBJ2-7	few	TRBV27	TRBD1	CASSFNGQAYRGSYEQYF	TGTGCCAGCAGTTTTAATGGACAGGCTTATCGGGGCTCCTACGAGCAGTACTTC
TRBJ1-2	NA	TRBV27	NA	CASTSGHNLYGYTF	TGTGCCAGCACCTCAGGACACAACCTCTATGGCTACACCTTC
TRBJ1-1	NA	TRBV29-1	NA	CSSYGGDGGSEAFF	TGCAGCTCATACGGAGGGGACGGAGGTTCTGAAGCTTTCTTT
TRBJ2-2	few	TRBV28	NA	CASSFHGGELFF	TGTGCCAGCAGTTTTCACGGCGGGGAGCTGTTTTTT
TRBJ2-7	NA	TRBV15	TRBD1	CATSSSDRVYEQYF	TGTGCCACCAGCAGCTCGGACAGGGTCTACGAGCAGTACTTC
TRBJ2-5	few	TRBV5-4	NA	CASSLGPSGETQYF	TGTGCCAGCAGCCTTGGCCCCAGCGGAGAGACCCAGTACTTC
TRBJ1-2	NA	TRBV11-3	NA	CASSLGGEDVNYGYTF	TGTGCCAGCAGCTTAGGAGGGGAAGATGTTAACTATGGCTACACCTTC
TRBJ1-5	NA	TRBV20-1	NA	CSASSTAVPSNQPQHF	TGCAGTGCTTCCTCCACGGCGGTCCCTAGCAATCAGCCCCAGCATTTT
TRBJ2-5	NA	TRBV3-1	TRBD2	CASSQELAGDQETQYF	TGTGCCAGCAGCCAAGAACTAGCGGGGGACCAAGAGACCCAGTACTTC
TRBJ2-5	NA	TRBV19	NA	CASSYGGVETQYF	TGTGCCAGTAGTTATGGGGGCGTCGAGACCCAGTACTTC
TRBJ1-6	NA	TRBV5-4	NA	CASSFRTVDSPLHF	TGTGCCAGCAGCTTTAGGACGGTAGATTCACCCCTCCACTTT
TRBJ2-3	NA	TRBV9	NA	CASSSGGLAETDTQYF	TGTGCCAGCAGCTCCGGGGGGCTAGCGGAAACAGATACGCAGTATTTT
TRBJ2-2	few	TRBV27	TRBD2	CASSLYLAGNTGELFF	TGTGCCAGCAGTTTATACCTAGCGGGGAACACCGGGGAGCTGTTTTTT
TRBJ1-2	NA	TRBV28	NA	CASKADYGYTF	TGTGCCAGCAAGGCCGACTATGGCTACACCTTC
TRBJ2-3	NA	TRBV12-3/TRBV12-4	NA	CASSSTWGAGGTQYF	TGTGCCAGCAGTAGCACGTGGGGGGCCGGAGGTACGCAGTATTTT
TRBJ2-1	NA	TRBV10-1	TRBD1	CASSESYRGGYNEQFF	TGCGCCAGCAGTGAGTCTTACAGGGGCGGCTACAATGAGCAGTTCTTC
TRBJ1-2	once	TRBV10-3	NA	CATYVGRVAGYTF	TGTGCCACATATGTTGGTAGGGTTGCTGGCTACACCTTC
TRBJ2-1	NA	TRBV7-4	TRBD1	CASSLEGQLVNEQFF	TGTGCCAGCAGCTTAGAGGGACAGCTCGTAAATGAGCAGTTCTTC
TRBJ1-5	NA	TRBV12-3/TRBV12-4	NA	CASSIIGMRGLGQPQHF	TGTGCCAGCAGTATTATTGGGATGCGGGGGCTCGGTCAGCCCCAGCATTTT
TRBJ1-1	few	TRBV19	NA	CASSIGFGMNTEAFF	TGTGCCAGTAGTATTGGGTTTGGAATGAACACTGAAGCTTTCTTT
TRBJ2-2	few	TRBV6-6	TRBD1	CASSYSTGALFGELFF	TGTGCCAGCAGTTACTCGACAGGGGCCTTATTCGGGGAGCTGTTTTTT
TRBJ2-1	many	TRBV12-3/TRBV12-4	TRBD1	CASSIRDRGRDFSYNEQFF	TGTGCCAGCAGTATTAGGGACAGGGGAAGGGATTTCTCCTACAATGAGCAGTTCTTC
TRBJ2-2	many	TRBV27	NA	CASSLWGPGAGELFF	TGTGCCAGCAGTCTATGGGGCCCAGGGGCCGGGGAGCTGTTTTTT
TRBJ2-2	many	TRBV7-3	TRBD1	CASRQTGANTGELFF	TGTGCCAGCAGGCAAACAGGGGCCAACACCGGGGAGCTGTTTTTT
TRBJ1-2	few	TRBV27	TRBD1	CASISGTGGNYGYTF	TGTGCCAGCATCTCCGGGACAGGGGGCAACTATGGCTACACCTTC
TRBJ2-5	many	TRBV7-2	TRBD1	CASSLGQEIGKETQYF	TGTGCCAGCAGCTTGGGACAGGAAATTGGCAAAGAGACCCAGTACTTC
TRBJ2-1	NA	TRBV6-2/TRBV6-3	TRBD2	CASRPGTSGGPGSYNEQFF	TGTGCCAGCAGACCCGGGACTAGCGGGGGGCCTGGCTCCTACAATGAGCAGTTCTTC
TRBJ2-5	many	TRBV7-2	TRBD1	CASSPGGQYF	TGTGCCAGCAGCCCAGGGGGCCAGTACTTC
TRBJ1-1	NA	TRBV27	NA	CATQIGQATEAFF	TGTGCCACCCAGATTGGGCAGGCCACTGAAGCTTTCTTT
TRBJ1-6	few	TRBV12-3/TRBV12-4	NA	CASSFGVRAGSPLHF	TGTGCCAGCAGTTTTGGGGTGCGAGCGGGTTCACCCCTCCACTTT
TRBJ2-1	NA	TRBV27	NA	CASGFLGEQFF	TGTGCCAGCGGTTTTCTAGGGGAGCAGTTCTTC